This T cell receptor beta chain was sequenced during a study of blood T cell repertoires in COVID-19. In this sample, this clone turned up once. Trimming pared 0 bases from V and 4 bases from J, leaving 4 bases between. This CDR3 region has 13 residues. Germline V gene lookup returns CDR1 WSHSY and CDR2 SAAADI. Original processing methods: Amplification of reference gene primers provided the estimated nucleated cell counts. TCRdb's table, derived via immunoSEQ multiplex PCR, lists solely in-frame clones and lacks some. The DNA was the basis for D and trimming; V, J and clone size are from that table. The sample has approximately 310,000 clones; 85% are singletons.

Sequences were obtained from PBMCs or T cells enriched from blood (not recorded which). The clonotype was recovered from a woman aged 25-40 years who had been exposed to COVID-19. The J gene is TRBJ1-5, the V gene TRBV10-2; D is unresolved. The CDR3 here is CASSESRNQPQHF. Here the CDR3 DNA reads TGCGCCAGCAGTGAGTCGAGGAATCAGCCCCAGCATTTT.